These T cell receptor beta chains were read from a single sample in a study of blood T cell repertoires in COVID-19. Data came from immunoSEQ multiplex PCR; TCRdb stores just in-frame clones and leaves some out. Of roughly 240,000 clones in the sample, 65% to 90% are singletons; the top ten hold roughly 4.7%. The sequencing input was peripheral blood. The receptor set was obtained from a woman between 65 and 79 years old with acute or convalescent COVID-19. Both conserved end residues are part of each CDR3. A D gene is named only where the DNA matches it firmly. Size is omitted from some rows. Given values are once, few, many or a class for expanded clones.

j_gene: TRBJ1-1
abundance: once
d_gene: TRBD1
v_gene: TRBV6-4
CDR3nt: TGTGCCAGCAGTGATAAGGGACAGAGCACTGAAGCTTTCTTT
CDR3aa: CASSDKGQSTEAFF

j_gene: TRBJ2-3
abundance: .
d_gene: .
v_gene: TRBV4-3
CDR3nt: TGCGCCAGCAGCCAAGATATCAATTCGGGGTTCTTCACAGATACGCAGTATTTT
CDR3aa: CASSQDINSGFFTDTQYF

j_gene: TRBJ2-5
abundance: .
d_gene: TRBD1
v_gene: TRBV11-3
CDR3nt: TGTGCCAGCAGCTTGGGACAGGGGGAGACCCAGTACTTC
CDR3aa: CASSLGQGETQYF

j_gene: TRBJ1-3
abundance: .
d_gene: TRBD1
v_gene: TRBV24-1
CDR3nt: TGTGCCACCAGTGATAACCCCGGGACAGCTGGAAACACCATATATTTT
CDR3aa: CATSDNPGTAGNTIYF

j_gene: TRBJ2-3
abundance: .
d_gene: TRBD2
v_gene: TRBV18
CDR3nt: TGTGCCAGCTCACCAGGCGCGACTAGCCGAGGGGCAGATACGCAGTATTTT
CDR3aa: CASSPGATSRGADTQYF

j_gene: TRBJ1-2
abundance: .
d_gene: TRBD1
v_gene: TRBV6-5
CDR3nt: TGTGCCAGCAGTTACAGTACAGGGGGCCTCTATGGCTACACCTTC
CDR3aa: CASSYSTGGLYGYTF

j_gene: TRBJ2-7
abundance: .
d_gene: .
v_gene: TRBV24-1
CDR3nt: TGTGCCACCAGCCGCGGGCCGCCGCGCCACGAGCAGTACTTC
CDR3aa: CATSRGPPRHEQYF

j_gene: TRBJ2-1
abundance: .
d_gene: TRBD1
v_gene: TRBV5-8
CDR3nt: TGTGCCAGCAGCTTGCCCGGGACAGGGTCCAATGAGCAGTTCTTC
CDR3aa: CASSLPGTGSNEQFF

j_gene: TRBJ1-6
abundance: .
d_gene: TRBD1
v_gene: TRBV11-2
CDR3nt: TGTGCCAGCAGTCCGGGACAGGGAGCACCCCTCCACTTT
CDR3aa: CASSPGQGAPLHF

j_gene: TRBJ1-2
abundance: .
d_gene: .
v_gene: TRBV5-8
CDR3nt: TGTGCCAGCAGCTTAGTCAGAAGCTATGGCTACACCTTC
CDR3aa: CASSLVRSYGYTF

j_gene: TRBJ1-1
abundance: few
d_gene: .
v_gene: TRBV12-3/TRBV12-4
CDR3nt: TGTGCCAGCGGGCAGACTGAAGCTTTCTTT
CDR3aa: CASGQTEAFF

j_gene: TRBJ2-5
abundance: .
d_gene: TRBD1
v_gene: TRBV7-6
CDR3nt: TGTGCCAGCAGCCCGGGACAGCAAGAGACCCAGTACTTC
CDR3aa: CASSPGQQETQYF

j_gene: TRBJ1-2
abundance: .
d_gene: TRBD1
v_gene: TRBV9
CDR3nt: TGTGCCAGCAGCGTGGGGACAGGGTCGGAGGGCTACACCTTC
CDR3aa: CASSVGTGSEGYTF

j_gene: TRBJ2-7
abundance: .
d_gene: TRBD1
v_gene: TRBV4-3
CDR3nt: TGCGCCAGCAGCCAAGATCGGCCGGGACAGGGAGGATACGAGCAGTACTTC
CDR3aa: CASSQDRPGQGGYEQYF

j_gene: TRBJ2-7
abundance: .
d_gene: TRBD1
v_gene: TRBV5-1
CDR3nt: TGCGCCAGCAGCTTGGGGACAGGTCCTTCCTACGAGCAGTACTTC
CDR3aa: CASSLGTGPSYEQYF

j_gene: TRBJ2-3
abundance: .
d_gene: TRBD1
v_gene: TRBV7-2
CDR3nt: TGTGCCAGCAGCTTAAATGGACAGGTCCAAGATACGCAGTATTTT
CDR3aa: CASSLNGQVQDTQYF

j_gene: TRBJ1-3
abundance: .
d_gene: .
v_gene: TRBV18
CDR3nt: TGTGCCAGCTCACCAGGGGAAGCGGTCTCTGGAAACACCATATATTTT
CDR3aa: CASSPGEAVSGNTIYF

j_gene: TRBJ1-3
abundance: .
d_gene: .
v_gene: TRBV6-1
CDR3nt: TGTGCCAGCAGTGAATTGGCAGGGTCTGGAAACACCATATATTTT
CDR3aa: CASSELAGSGNTIYF

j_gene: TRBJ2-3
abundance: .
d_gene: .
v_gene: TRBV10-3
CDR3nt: TGTGCCATCAGTGAGGGACACGCTAGCACAGATACGCAGTATTTT
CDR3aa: CAISEGHASTDTQYF

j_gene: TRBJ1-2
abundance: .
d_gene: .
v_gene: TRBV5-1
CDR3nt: TGCGCCAGCAGCACCAACAGGGTCGCTAACTATGGCTACACCTTC
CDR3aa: CASSTNRVANYGYTF

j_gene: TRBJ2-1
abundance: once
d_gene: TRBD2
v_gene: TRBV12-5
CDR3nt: TGTGCTAGTGGTTTGGTAGCGCGGGGGTCTCTCTACAATGAGCAGTTCTTC
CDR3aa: CASGLVARGSLYNEQFF

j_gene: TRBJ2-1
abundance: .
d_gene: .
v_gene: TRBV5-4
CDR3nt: TGTGCCAGCTCGGAAGGGGACTACAATGAGCAGTTCTTC
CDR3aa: CASSEGDYNEQFF

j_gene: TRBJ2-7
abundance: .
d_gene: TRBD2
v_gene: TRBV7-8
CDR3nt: TGTGCCAGCAGCTTTAGCGGGGGTACCTACGAGCAGTACTTC
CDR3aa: CASSFSGGTYEQYF

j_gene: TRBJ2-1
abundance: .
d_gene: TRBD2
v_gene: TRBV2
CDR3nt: TGTGCCAGCAGAGTCTTAGCGGGGGCCCTCTACAATGAGCAGTTCTTC
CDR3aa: CASRVLAGALYNEQFF

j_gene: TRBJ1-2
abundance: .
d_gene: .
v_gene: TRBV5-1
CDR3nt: TGCGCCAGCAGCTTGGGGCGGGTGTTCTATGGCTACACCTTC
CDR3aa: CASSLGRVFYGYTF

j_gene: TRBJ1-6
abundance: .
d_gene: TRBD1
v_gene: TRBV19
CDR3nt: TGTGCCATCCTAAGAACGGGACAGGGAAGTTCACCCCTCCACTTT
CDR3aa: CAILRTGQGSSPLHF

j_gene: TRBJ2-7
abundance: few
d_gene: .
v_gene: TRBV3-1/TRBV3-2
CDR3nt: TGTGCCAGCAGCACAGGGTTTGGCGAGCAGTACTTC
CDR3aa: CASSTGFGEQYF

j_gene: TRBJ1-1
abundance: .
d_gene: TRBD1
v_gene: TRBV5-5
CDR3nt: TGTGCCAGCAGCTTACAGGGGTTCAACACTGAAGCTTTCTTT
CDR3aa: CASSLQGFNTEAFF